This entry lists 18 T cell receptor beta chains sequenced from one sample in a study of CD8 T cells in ankylosing spondylitis. TCRdb fed the 5' RACE reads into MiXCR, producing one record per CDR3 protein. This sample has under 200,000 distinct CDR3 sequences; roughly 12% occur once, and the top ten carry approximately 32%. The sample was blood, either unsorted or a sorted T cell fraction (not recorded which). These receptors came from a male donor with ankylosing spondylitis or in good health (not recorded which).

V usage is TRBV6-2 or TRBV6-3 and J usage is TRBJ1-1, with no clear D. Germline CDR1 reads MNHEY; CDR2 reads SVGEGT. This CDR3 comprises 15 residues. Trimming left V 0 bases short and J 5 bases short, with 13 bases between. Here the CDR3 reads CASSYSFPLDTEAFF. The DNA for the CDR3 is TGTGCCAGCAGTTACTCGTTTCCCCTGGATACTGAAGCTTTCTTT.

For this clonotype: This CDR3 fails to terminate in the conserved phenylalanine or tryptophan, so it likely reflects a read error. The chain has TRBV11-2 and TRBJ1-1; TRBD1 is a possible D gene (6 bases). The germline CDR1 and CDR2 sequences are SGHAT and FQNNGV. The CDR3 is 17 amino acids. Trimming shortened V by 2 bases and J by 0 bases, and 16 bases separated the two germline ends. This CDR3 is CASSLRRGTELNTEAFS. The CDR3 DNA sequence: TGTGCCAGCAGCTTAAGGAGGGGGACCGAACTGAACACTGAAGCTTTCTCT.

Only a few counts were recorded for this clonotype. The rearrangement links TRBV5-1 to TRBJ2-5, with TRBD2 matching over 16 bases. CDR3 length: 16 residues. The germline CDR1 and CDR2 sequences are SGHRS and YFSETQ. V lost 4 bases to trimming and J lost 5 bases; unmatched junction nucleotides: 5. CDR3 nucleotides: TGCGCCAGCAGCGTTGGGACTAGCGGGAGGGCCGAGACCCAGTACTTC. This codes for CASSVGTSGRAETQYF.

This clonotype appeared many times. J is TRBJ1-1 and V is TRBV10-3; D might be TRBD1 (5 bases). The CDR3 has 15 residues. Germline V gene lookup returns CDR1 ENHRY and CDR2 SYGVKD. Trimming removed 0 bases from V and 0 bases from J, with 8 bases in between. The CDR3 DNA sequence: TGTGCCATCAGTGAGTCCCAGGGAGTGAACACTGAAGCTTTCTTT. Residues: CAISESQGVNTEAFF.

The V call is TRBV11-2, the J call TRBJ1-6, with D unclear. The germline V and J ends were trimmed by 1 base and 3 bases, with 13 bases remaining between them. The CDR3 totals 17 residues. CDR1 SGHAT and CDR2 FQNNGV come from the germline V gene. The CDR3: CASSLVGSGLYNSPLHF. The CDR3 region has the DNA TGTGCCAGCAGCTTAGTGGGCAGCGGCCTCTATAATTCACCCCTCCACTTT.

Many counts were recorded for this clonotype. This sequence joins TRBV28 and TRBJ1-2; D not resolved. The germline V gene encodes CDR1 MDHEN and CDR2 SYDVKM. CDR3 size: 14 residues. The V gene lost 6 bases and the J gene lost 7 bases, with 18 bases spanning the gap. The CDR3 region is CASSEGVQGRGYTF. The CDR3 region has the DNA TGTGCCAGCAGCGAAGGTGTTCAAGGGCGTGGCTACACCTTC.

This clonotype was recorded many times. This rearrangement joins TRBV5-1 to TRBJ2-3; D is possibly TRBD1 or TRBD2 (5 bases each). Germline CDR1 and CDR2: SGHRS and YFSETQ. V gave up 3 bases and J gave up 2 bases, with 22 bases separating them. The CDR3 is 18 amino acids. CDR3 in amino acids: CASSSDSGPRWSTDTQYF. In DNA form, the CDR3 reads TGCGCCAGCAGCTCCGATTCGGGACCTCGTTGGTCCACAGATACGCAGTATTTT.

There are many counts of this clonotype. The rearrangement links TRBV5-1 to TRBJ2-2; D call uncertain. CDR1 SGHRS and CDR2 YFSETQ come from the germline V gene. Trimming took 5 bases from V and 0 from J, leaving 5 bases between them. CDR3 size: 13 residues. CDR3 nucleotides: TGCGCCAGCAGGAGCTCGAACACCGGGGAGCTGTTTTTT. Translated, it gives CASRSSNTGELFF.

This rearrangement joins TRBV30 to TRBJ2-7; TRBD2 aligns across 10 bases. V lost 0 bases, J lost 10 bases, and 12 bases stayed unmatched. Per the germline V gene, CDR1 is GTSNPN and CDR2 is SVGIG (reference sequence). The CDR3 is 15 amino acids. The CDR3, as DNA: TGTGCCTGGAGTGTATCTAGACTAGCGGGTTTCGTACAGTACTTC. It codes for CAWSVSRLAGFVQYF.

This clonotype occurred many times. V and J are TRBV7-8 and TRBJ2-3; D gene ambiguous. Per the germline V gene, CDR1 is SGHVS and CDR2 is FQNEAQ. V lost 7 bases and J 0 bases, leaving 17 bases between the germline ends. This CDR3 comprises 16 residues. CDR3 sequence reads: CASTHTRALSTDTQYF. The CDR3 DNA reads TGTGCCAGCACCCATACCAGAGCACTTAGCACAGATACGCAGTATTTT.

Many counts were recorded for this clonotype. The CDR3 reads CASSRIPGANNEQFF. For the CDR3, the DNA is TGCGCCAGCAGCCGAATACCAGGGGCCAATAATGAGCAGTTCTTC. The V call is TRBV5-1, the J call TRBJ2-1, with D tentatively TRBD1 (6 bases). Looked up from germline, CDR1 is SGHRS and CDR2 is YFSETQ. The CDR3 loop spans 15 amino acids. The V end lost 4 bases, the J end lost 7 bases, and 18 bases lay between the germline ends.

The chain has TRBV12-3 or TRBV12-4 and TRBJ2-5, with D unresolved. V was clipped by 4 bases and J by 2 bases, with 5 bases between them. CDR3 length equals 12 residues. In DNA, the CDR3 is TGTGCCAGCAGTTGGACGCAAGAGACCCAGTACTTC. This sequence encodes CASSWTQETQYF.

At least ten counts were recorded for this clonotype. Written as DNA, the CDR3 is TGCGCCAGCAGCTTGGGGACACACACAGATACGCAGTATTTT. This translates into CASSLGTHTDTQYF. This chain uses TRBV5-1 with TRBJ2-3; D is possibly TRBD1 (5 bases). Germline values: CDR1 SGHRS, CDR2 YFSETQ. Between the trimmed V and J ends, which lost 0 bases and 2 bases, there was a span of 7 bases. The CDR3 is made up of 14 amino acids. Drawing the rest from reference TRBV5-1 and TRBJ2-3, the complete variable domain is KAGVTQTPRYLIKTRGQQVTLSCSPISGHRSVSWYQQTPGQGLQFLFEYFSETQRNKGNFPGRFSGRQFSNSRSEMNVSTLELGDSALYLCASSLGTHTDTQYFGPGTRLTVL.

This clonotype is a singleton in its sample. The gene calls are TRBV7-9 and TRBJ1-2; no definite D call. V lost 1 base, J lost 4 bases, and 10 bases lay in between. Per the germline V gene, CDR1 is SEHNR and CDR2 is FQNEAQ (reference sequence). There are 14 residues in the CDR3. The CDR3 reads CASSLDEGSYGYTF. CDR3 DNA: TGTGCCAGCAGCTTAGACGAGGGATCCTATGGCTACACCTTC. Together with reference TRBV7-9 and TRBJ1-2, the CDR3 gives the full variable domain: DTGVSQNPRHKITKRGQNVTFRCDPISEHNRLYWYRQTLGQGPEFLTYFQNEAQLEKSRLLSDRFSAERPKGSFSTLEIQRTEQGDSAMYLCASSLDEGSYGYTFGSGTRLTVV.

This clonotype was detected ten times or more. CDR3 sequence reads: CASCYSRDSSYEQYF. The CDR3 nucleotides read TGTGCCAGCTGCTACTCCCGGGACAGCTCCTACGAGCAGTACTTC. The chain employs TRBV6-2 or TRBV6-3 and TRBJ2-7, with 7 bases aligning to TRBD1. In germline, CDR1 is MNHEY, CDR2 SVGEGT. The CDR3 runs 15 residues. V lost 8 bases and J lost 0; bases outside the gene matches: 10.

This clonotype has just a few counts. This rearrangement joins TRBV5-1 to TRBJ1-2; 7 bases agree with TRBD1. Germline V lookup: CDR1 SGHRS, CDR2 YFSETQ. J lost 3 bases, V lost 3 bases, and 5 bases had no gene match. This CDR3 has 14 amino acids. DNA of the CDR3: TGCGCCAGCAGCTCTCAGGGGGTTGACTATGGCTACACCTTC. Translation: CASSSQGVDYGYTF.

This clonotype was seen ten or more times. CDR3 sequence (DNA): TGTGCCAGCAGCGTAGATGGCGGGGGACTCTCCTCCTACAATGAGCAGTTCTTC. Its translation is CASSVDGGGLSSYNEQFF. The J gene is TRBJ2-1, the V gene TRBV9; TRBD2 matches 7 bases. The CDR3 is 18 residues long. CDR1 and CDR2 from the germline V gene are SGDLS and YYNGEE. V was clipped by 0 bases and J by 0 bases; unmatched bases: 9.

The chain joins TRBV29-1 to TRBJ2-1; 7 bases match TRBD2. The CDR3 loop spans 16 amino acids. Germline V gene data show CDR1 as SQVTM and CDR2 as ANQGSEA. The junction had 15 bases not matched to a gene; V was cut back by 3 bases and J by 7 bases. The CDR3 is CSVDLGGAIMYNEQFF. The CDR3 region has the DNA TGCAGCGTTGACTTGGGAGGGGCGATAATGTATAATGAGCAGTTCTTC.